The 29 T cell receptor beta chains below come from one sample, sequenced in a study of cytomegalovirus exposure and HLA in healthy donors. Sequenced by immunoSEQ multiplex PCR; TCRdb stores in-frame clones only, minus some. The table records some 45,000 clones, 92% of them present only once. The specimen sequenced was PBMCs. Receptor source: a man between 18 and 29 years old in good health and CMV-seronegative.

This sequence joins TRBV19 and TRBJ2-1, with 9 bases lining up with TRBD1. Germline CDR1 reads LNHDA; CDR2 reads SQIVND (reference sequence). The CDR3 totals 14 residues. Trimming cost V 9 bases and J 5 bases; bases outside gene matches: 8. DNA of the CDR3: TGTGCCAGCCAAAATAGACAGGGGGACAATGAGCAGTTCTTC. Translation gives CASQNRQGDNEQFF.

The genes are TRBV18 and TRBJ2-1; D possibly corresponds to TRBD1 (5 bases). Looked up from germline, CDR1 is KGHSH and CDR2 is LQKENI. The CDR3 covers 16 residues. Deletions cut 4 bases from V and 9 bases from J, with 22 bases between. The CDR3 sequence is CASSRMWGSAEGEQFF. CDR3 nucleotide sequence: TGTGCCAGCTCACGGATGTGGGGCAGCGCCGAAGGTGAGCAGTTCTTC.

The chain carries TRBV7-6 and TRBJ2-2, with a possible D match to TRBD1 (6 bases). This CDR3 is 14 amino acids long. Germline V gene lookup returns CDR1 SGHVS and CDR2 FNYEAQ. Deletions cut 2 bases from V and 6 bases from J, with 10 bases between. CDR3 protein: CASSLSRGPGELFF. The CDR3 DNA reads as TGTGCCAGCAGCTTAAGCAGGGGTCCCGGGGAGCTGTTTTTT.

The chain links TRBV6-5 to TRBJ2-3; perhaps TRBD2 as D (6 bases). Germline CDR1 and CDR2: MNHEY and SVGAGI. The V end lost 4 bases, the J end lost 3 bases, and 14 bases lay between the germline ends. This CDR3 is built from 15 residues. CDR3 in DNA: TGTGCCAGCAGTTGGAGCCGGGACTCTACAGATACGCAGTATTTT. It specifies CASSWSRDSTDTQYF.

This clone came up once. V and J are TRBV11-1 and TRBJ1-4, with 7 nucleotides matching TRBD1. The CDR3 consists of 17 residues. Trimming removed 5 bases from V and 0 bases from J; junction bases left unmatched: 9. The germline V gene has CDR1 SGHAT and CDR2 FQDESV (reference sequence). CDR3: CASSLQGTGATNEKLFF. In DNA form, the CDR3 reads TGTGCCAGCAGCCTACAGGGGACGGGCGCAACTAATGAAAAACTGTTTTTT.

CDR3 coding DNA: TGCGCCAGCAGCCAGAACCTAGCGGGACCCTACAATGAGCAGTTCTTC. It codes for CASSQNLAGPYNEQFF. The J gene is TRBJ2-1, the V gene TRBV4-1; 9 bases fit TRBD2. Per germline, CDR1 MGHRA and CDR2 YSYEKL. With 3 bases clipped from V and 2 bases from J, the junction kept 5 bases outside the gene matches. The CDR3 consists of 16 residues.

The chain is built from TRBV27 and TRBJ1-4, with a tentative D call TRBD1 (6 bases). Germline V gene data show CDR1 as MNHEY and CDR2 as SMNVEV (reference sequence). The V end was cut by 2 bases, the J end by 8 bases, with 21 bases between. The CDR3 has 17 residues. Here the CDR3 reads CASSLQGFQPQGEKLFF. For the CDR3, the DNA is TGTGCCAGCAGTTTACAAGGGTTTCAACCTCAGGGGGAAAAACTGTTTTTT. The complete variable domain, with remaining parts taken from reference TRBV27 and TRBJ1-4, reads EAQVTQNPRYLITVTGKKLTVTCSQNMNHEYMSWYRQDPGLGLRQIYYSMNVEVTDKGDVPEGYKVSRKEKRNFPLILESPSPNQTSLYFCASSLQGFQPQGEKLFFGSGTQLSVL.

The chain carries TRBV19 and TRBJ1-2, with D possibly being TRBD1 (6 bases). CDR1 is LNHDA and CDR2 is SQIVND in the germline V gene (reference sequence). With 5 bases removed from V and 4 bases from J, the gap between germline ends came to 11 bases. The CDR3 length is 13 residues. The CDR3 DNA reads as TGTGCCAGTAGTTCCGGACAGCCCTATGGCTACACCTTC. This translates into CASSSGQPYGYTF.

This chain joins TRBV9 and TRBJ2-1; TRBD2 is a possible D gene (6 bases). The V end lost 0 bases, the J end lost 6 bases, and 16 bases lay between the germline ends. This CDR3 is built from 16 residues. Germline V gives CDR1 SGDLS, CDR2 YYNGEE. The CDR3 loop is CASSVEGGASGNEQFF. The CDR3 DNA reads TGTGCCAGCAGCGTAGAAGGCGGGGCGTCGGGCAATGAGCAGTTCTTC.

The chain recombines TRBV7-6 with TRBJ2-5; 9 bases map to TRBD2. Trimming removed 5 bases from V and 1 base from J; junction bases left unmatched: 8. The germline gives CDR1 SGHVS, CDR2 FNYEAQ. There are 16 residues in the CDR3. The CDR3 sequence is CASSQFLAGAQETQYF. In DNA, the CDR3 is TGTGCCAGCAGCCAATTCTTAGCGGGGGCCCAAGAGACCCAGTACTTC.

The chain links TRBV7-6 to TRBJ1-3, with D unclear. The CDR3 runs 15 residues. Germline assignment: CDR1 SGHVS and CDR2 FNYEAQ. The V and J ends lost 1 base and 0 bases respectively, with 7 bases between them. CDR3 sequence (DNA): TGTGCCAGCAGCTTAGTAGCCAACTCTGGAAACACCATATATTTT. Encoded protein: CASSLVANSGNTIYF.

This clone is a singleton in its sample. The V call is TRBV28, the J call TRBJ2-7, with 7 bases identical to TRBD2. This CDR3 comprises 12 residues. Germline CDR1 reads MDHEN; CDR2 reads SYDVKM. The J segment lost 4 bases and the V segment lost 10 bases, leaving 7 bases of the junction unmatched. CDR3: CATTSVAYEQYF. CDR3 in DNA: TGTGCCACCACTAGCGTGGCATACGAGCAGTACTTC.

The chain has TRBV27 and TRBJ2-7; 9 bases are shared with TRBD1. The CDR3 is made up of 17 amino acids. J gave up 5 bases and V 5 bases, and 16 bases lay outside the gene matches. Germline loops: CDR1 MNHEY, CDR2 SMNVEV (reference sequence). The CDR3 region has the DNA TGTGCCAGCAGTCAATTACCGAATACAGGGGGCGGCGACGAGCAGTACTTC. Translating gives CASSQLPNTGGGDEQYF.

This chain uses TRBV19 with TRBJ1-5; D might be TRBD1 (5 bases). The ends were cut back, 6 bases at V and 0 bases at J, with 12 bases in the middle. The CDR3 covers 15 residues. Germline V CDR1 and CDR2: LNHDA, SQIVND (reference sequence). CDR3 protein: CASSVFTGSNQPQHF. The CDR3, as DNA: TGTGCCAGTAGCGTCTTCACAGGTAGCAATCAGCCCCAGCATTTT.

This clone was detected only once. The rearrangement links TRBV4-2 to TRBJ1-5, with TRBD1 as a possible D gene (5 bases). Deletions cut 3 bases from V and 9 bases from J, with 12 bases between. The CDR3 spans 13 residues. Germline V gene lookup returns CDR1 LGHNA and CDR2 YNFKEQ. CDR3 nucleotides: TGTGCCAGCAGCCAGGGCGACAGTGCGCCCCAGCATTTT. Amino acid sequence: CASSQGDSAPQHF.

V is TRBV6-1 and J is TRBJ1-1, with 9 bases fitting TRBD1. Germline V lookup: CDR1 MNHNS, CDR2 SASEGT. This CDR3 has 14 residues. V lost 6 bases to trimming and J lost 5 bases; unmatched junction nucleotides: 7. This chain's CDR3 is CASRGTGFGTEAFF. CDR3 nucleotide sequence: TGTGCCAGCAGGGGGACAGGGTTTGGGACTGAAGCTTTCTTT.

The chain recombines TRBV13 with TRBJ1-1, with D maybe TRBD1 (5 bases). The V and J ends lost 5 bases and 1 base respectively, with 17 bases between them. The CDR3 totals 16 residues. Germline V gives CDR1 PRHDT, CDR2 FYEKMQ (reference sequence). CDR3 in amino acids: CASSHPTHRKNTEAFF. The CDR3 coding sequence is TGTGCCAGCAGCCACCCCACGCACAGGAAGAACACTGAAGCTTTCTTT.

The chain combines TRBV6-5 with TRBJ1-4; no clear D gene. The CDR3 is 16 amino acids. Germline V gene sequence: CDR1 MNHEY, CDR2 SVGAGI. The V end was cut by 0 bases, the J end by 2 bases, with 10 bases between. Here the CDR3 reads CASSYSIGRTNEKLFF. DNA of the CDR3: TGTGCCAGCAGTTACTCGATCGGGAGGACTAATGAAAAACTGTTTTTT.

V and J are TRBV9 and TRBJ2-3; 16 nucleotides line up with TRBD2. The junction had 2 bases not matched to a gene; V was cut back by 0 bases and J by 4 bases. The CDR3 spans 17 residues. CDR1 and CDR2 (germline): SGDLS, YYNGEE. The CDR3 DNA reads as TGTGCCAGCAGCGTAGCCGGGACTAGCGGGAGGGCAGATACGCAGTATTTT. It codes for CASSVAGTSGRADTQYF.

The chain uses TRBV19 and TRBJ2-3; 7 nucleotides line up with TRBD1. Germline V lookup: CDR1 LNHDA, CDR2 SQIVND (reference sequence). The CDR3 contains 14 residues. J was trimmed by 2 bases and V by 7 bases; bases with no gene match: 6. The CDR3 DNA reads TGTGCCAGTACTCACAGGGGAATCACAGATACGCAGTATTTT. Translated: CASTHRGITDTQYF.

This clone has just a few counts. The chain has TRBV5-1 and TRBJ1-1; 11 bases align to TRBD1. This CDR3 contains 14 residues. Germline loops: CDR1 SGHRS, CDR2 YFSETQ. With V trimmed by 3 bases and J by 4 bases, 2 bases remained unmatched. The CDR3 DNA is TGCGCCAGCAGCTCCGGGACAGGGGGCACTGAAGCTTTCTTT. This translates into CASSSGTGGTEAFF.

The chain couples TRBV18 to TRBJ2-7, with a possible D match to TRBD1 (5 bases). The ends were cut back, 1 base at V and 5 bases at J, with 15 bases in the middle. Germline V gene lookup returns CDR1 KGHSH and CDR2 LQKENI. This CDR3 has 15 amino acids. In DNA form, the CDR3 reads TGTGCCAGCTCACCACAGAGCAGGGCGGCCAACGAGCAGTACTTC. Translation: CASSPQSRAANEQYF.

The gene calls are TRBV6-5 and TRBJ2-1, with 10 positions matching TRBD2. The trim removed 2 bases at V and 8 bases at J, leaving 9 bases unmatched. The CDR3 length is 16 residues. Germline CDR1 and CDR2: MNHEY and SVGAGI. CDR3 region: CASSYMSGGADYEQFF. The CDR3 nucleotides read TGTGCCAGCAGTTACATGAGCGGGGGGGCCGATTATGAGCAGTTCTTC.

The J gene is TRBJ2-7, the V gene TRBV28; D uncertain. Germline V gives CDR1 MDHEN, CDR2 SYDVKM. V was pared by 5 bases and J by 6 bases, with 17 bases between. The CDR3 is 14 amino acids. CDR3 sequence: CASSPADYRGEQYF. The CDR3 DNA follows: TGTGCCAGCAGTCCCGCGGATTATCGAGGCGAGCAGTACTTC. Looking up the rest from reference TRBV28 and TRBJ2-7 gives the full variable domain: DVKVTQSSRYLVKRTGEKVFLECVQDMDHENMFWYRQDPGLGLRLIYFSYDVKMKEKGDIPEGYSVSREKKERFSLILESASTNQTSMYLCASSPADYRGEQYFGPGTRLTVT.

The genes are TRBV6-5 and TRBJ1-2, with TRBD1 as a possible D gene (5 bases). CDR1 and CDR2 from the germline V gene are MNHEY and SVGAGI. The CDR3 covers 13 residues. Trimming removed 6 bases from V and 5 bases from J, with 13 bases in between. CDR3 DNA: TGTGCCAGCAGCGACAGAACGTTTTATGGCTACACCTTC. Its translation: CASSDRTFYGYTF.

This chain uses TRBV13 with TRBJ1-2, with 7 bases matching TRBD1. CDR1 PRHDT and CDR2 FYEKMQ come from the germline V gene (reference sequence). With 4 bases clipped from V and 2 bases from J, the junction kept 1 base outside the gene matches. CDR3 length equals 13 residues. CDR3 sequence (DNA): TGTGCCAGCAGCTCGGGACAGAACTATGGCTACACCTTC. This gives the protein CASSSGQNYGYTF. Using reference TRBV13 and TRBJ1-2 for the parts outside the CDR3, the full variable domain is AAGVIQSPRHLIKEKRETATLKCYPIPRHDTVYWYQQGPGQDPQFLISFYEKMQSDKGSIPDRFSAQQFSDYHSELNMSSLELGDSALYFCASSSGQNYGYTFGSGTRLTVV.

This chain joins TRBV5-4 and TRBJ2-1; TRBD2 aligns across 8 bases. Trimming cost V 4 bases and J 0 bases; bases outside gene matches: 3. Germline V lookup: CDR1 SGHNT, CDR2 YYREEE (reference sequence). The CDR3 is 15 amino acids. The CDR3 sequence: CASSPSGSSYNEQFF. In nucleotides, the CDR3 is TGTGCCAGCAGCCCGAGCGGGAGCTCCTACAATGAGCAGTTCTTC. The variable domain in full, with the rest retrieved from reference TRBV5-4 and TRBJ2-1, is ETGVTQSPTHLIKTRGQQVTLRCSSQSGHNTVSWYQQALGQGPQFIFQYYREEENGRGNFPPRFSGLQFPNYSSELNVNALELDDSALYLCASSPSGSSYNEQFFGPGTRLTVL.

V gene TRBV9 combines with J gene TRBJ1-1, with TRBD1 matching 8 bases. The CDR3 has 16 amino acids. CDR1 is SGDLS and CDR2 is YYNGEE in the germline V gene. Germline trimming cut 0 bases from V and 5 bases from J; bases unmatched to any gene: 9. CDR3 sequence (DNA): TGTGCCAGCAGCGTAGGTGTCGGCAGGGGGCATACTGAAGCTTTCTTT. Translated: CASSVGVGRGHTEAFF.

The rearrangement links TRBV5-1 to TRBJ1-4; 9 bases align to TRBD1. The length of the CDR3 is 14 residues. Germline CDR1 SGHRS, CDR2 YFSETQ. Trimming took 0 bases from V and 10 from J; bases not matched to a gene: 4. The CDR3 region is CASSLDRGPGKLFF. CDR3 DNA sequence: TGCGCCAGCAGCTTGGACAGGGGGCCGGGAAAACTGTTTTTT. Variable domain in full (rest from reference TRBV5-1 and TRBJ1-4): KAGVTQTPRYLIKTRGQQVTLSCSPISGHRSVSWYQQTPGQGLQFLFEYFSETQRNKGNFPGRFSGRQFSNSRSEMNVSTLELGDSALYLCASSLDRGPGKLFFGSGTQLSVL.